The rows below give T cell receptor beta chains drawn from one sample of a study of cytomegalovirus exposure and HLA in healthy donors. Assay: immunoSEQ multiplex PCR; the TCRdb copy retains only in-frame clones and omits some. The sample totals more than 65,000 clones. The specimen was PBMCs. The source is a man between 40 and 49 years old in good health and CMV-seronegative. The CDR3 runs from the conserved cysteine through the conserved F or W. The order of the fields is CDR3 length, D gene, J gene, V gene, CDR3 DNA, CDR3 protein. D genes are given only for firm matches.

13,-,TRBJ1-2,TRBV6-1,TGTGCCAGCAGTGAGGCAGGGGTACGTGGCTACACCTTC,CASSEAGVRGYTF
14,TRBD1,TRBJ2-3,TRBV2,TGTGCCAGCAGTGAGGGGACAGGGGAAGATACGCAGTATTTT,CASSEGTGEDTQYF
12,-,TRBJ2-7,TRBV5-6,TGTGCCAGCTCCCTGGGCTTCTACGAGCAGTACTTC,CASSLGFYEQYF
15,TRBD2,TRBJ2-5,TRBV30,TGTGCCTGGAGTGTACAGCGGGGGGGCTGGGAGACCCAGTACTTC,CAWSVQRGGWETQYF
17,-,TRBJ2-1,TRBV7-3,TGTGCCAGCAGCTTAATGCAACGGGGTGCATCCTACAATGAGCAGTTCTTC,CASSLMQRGASYNEQFF
13,TRBD1,TRBJ2-5,TRBV2,TGTGCCAGCAGTGAACAACAGGGGTTCGTGCAGTACTTC,CASSEQQGFVQYF
15,TRBD2,TRBJ2-3,TRBV7-3,TGTGCCAGCAGCTTAATAGCGGGGGGTCCAGATACGCAGTATTTT,CASSLIAGGPDTQYF
14,TRBD1,TRBJ2-2,TRBV28,TGTGCCAGCAGTTTGAAACAGGGGAGCGGGGAGCTGTTTTTT,CASSLKQGSGELFF
15,-,TRBJ1-6,TRBV9,TGTGCCAGCAGCGTAAGTCACGGCGGGGATTCACCCCTCCACTTT,CASSVSHGGDSPLHF
17,TRBD1,TRBJ1-2,TRBV7-2,TGTGCCAGCAGCTTTTTTACCGGGACAGGGCAGACCTATGGCTACACCTTC,CASSFFTGTGQTYGYTF
16,TRBD2,TRBJ2-3,TRBV9,TGTGCCAGCAGCGCACTAGCGGGGGGGAACACAGATACGCAGTATTTT,CASSALAGGNTDTQYF
17,TRBD2,TRBJ2-2,TRBV5-6,TGTGCCAGCAGCCGGACTAGCGGGGGGACCTGGGGCGGGGAGCTGTTTTTT,CASSRTSGGTWGGELFF
14,-,TRBJ1-1,TRBV11-2,TGTGCCAGCAGCTTATCCGGACGTGACTATGAAGCTTTCTTT,CASSLSGRDYEAFF
12,-,TRBJ1-1,TRBV19,TGTGCCAGTAGTTACAAGAACACTGAAGCTTTCTTT,CASSYKNTEAFF
15,-,TRBJ1-5,TRBV12-5,TGTGCTAGTGGTACCGGGACAAATAGCAATCAGCCCCAGCATTTT,CASGTGTNSNQPQHF
15,-,TRBJ2-5,TRBV10-3,TGTGCCATCAGTGAAGGACAGACCTTCCAAGAGACCCAGTACTTC,CAISEGQTFQETQYF
16,TRBD1,TRBJ1-4,TRBV9,TGTGCCAGCAGCGTAGGTAGGACAGGGGAGGATGAAAAACTGTTTTTT,CASSVGRTGEDEKLFF
15,TRBD1,TRBJ1-5,TRBV18,TGTGCCAGCTCACCGCAGGGACAGTCCAATCAGCCCCAGCATTTT,CASSPQGQSNQPQHF
16,TRBD1,TRBJ2-2,TRBV5-6,TGTGCCAGCAGCGGAGGGACAGGGGGCTTCACCGGGGAGCTGTTTTTT,CASSGGTGGFTGELFF
14,TRBD2,TRBJ2-7,TRBV5-1,TGCGCCAGCAGCACCGGGACTAGCGGCTACGAGCAGTACTTC,CASSTGTSGYEQYF
16,-,TRBJ1-2,TRBV7-6,TGTGCCAGCAGCTCCCAAGCAGACAGTAAGCCCTATGGCTACACCTTC,CASSSQADSKPYGYTF
14,TRBD1,TRBJ1-6,TRBV2,TGTGCCAGCAGTGGGGTGACAGGGCCCTCACCCCTCCACTTT,CASSGVTGPSPLHF
19,-,TRBJ2-3,TRBV4-1,TGCGCCAGCAGCCAAGACGACGGCGGGGGCTTCCTCTACACAGATACGCAGTATTTT,CASSQDDGGGFLYTDTQYF
14,TRBD1,TRBJ1-4,TRBV19,TGTGCCAGTAGGGACAGGGTCTTTGGTGAAAAACTGTTTTTT,CASRDRVFGEKLFF
12,-,TRBJ1-6,TRBV6-5,TGTGCCAGCAGTTACCGAGATTCACCCCTCCACTTT,CASSYRDSPLHF
14,-,TRBJ2-7,TRBV6-5,TGTGCCAGCAGTGACAGGCGACGATCCTACGAGCAGTACTTC,CASSDRRRSYEQYF
16,TRBD2,TRBJ2-1,TRBV14,TGTGCCAGCAGCCACCCAGCGGGGGGGCCGAGAAATGAGCAGTTCTTC,CASSHPAGGPRNEQFF
15,TRBD1,TRBJ1-1,TRBV4-1,TGCGCCAGCAGCCAAAGGGGACAGCCAAACACTGAAGCTTTCTTT,CASSQRGQPNTEAFF
12,-,TRBJ1-1,TRBV28,TGTGCCAGCAGAGGAGTGAACACTGAAGCTTTCTTT,CASRGVNTEAFF
16,TRBD2,TRBJ2-1,TRBV7-2,TGTGCCAGCAGCAACCCCCGGGCTAGCGGGGAGTATAGGCAGTTCTTC,CASSNPRASGEYRQFF
14,-,TRBJ1-3,TRBV11-3,TGTGCCAGCAGCGACAGGAGCTCTGGAAACACCATATATTTT,CASSDRSSGNTIYF
14,-,TRBJ2-7,TRBV28,TGTGCCAGCACCCCCGGAGGGTCCTCCTACGAGCAGTACTTC,CASTPGGSSYEQYF
12,TRBD1,TRBJ1-4,TRBV29-1,TGCAGCGTTGGACAGGGGAATGAAAAACTGTTTTTT,CSVGQGNEKLFF
14,TRBD2,TRBJ2-3,TRBV9,TGTGCCAGCACCGGACTAGCGGGGGGTGATACGCAGTATTTT,CASTGLAGGDTQYF
11,-,TRBJ2-7,TRBV30,TGTGCCTGGGGAACAGGGAGTGCGCAGTACTTC,CAWGTGSAQYF
15,-,TRBJ2-3,TRBV4-1,TGCGCCAGCAGCCAATTCTCGCTAGCTTCAGATACGCAGTATTTT,CASSQFSLASDTQYF
14,-,TRBJ2-2,TRBV19,TGTGCCACGGTGGGAGGAGGGAACACCGGGGAGCTGTTTTTT,CATVGGGNTGELFF
14,-,TRBJ2-1,TRBV4-1,TGCGCCAGCAGCCGGGCACTAGAGTCGAATGAGCAGTTCTTC,CASSRALESNEQFF
12,-,TRBJ1-2,TRBV30,TGTGCCTGGAGCGTAGATAACTATGGCTACACCTTC,CAWSVDNYGYTF
16,-,TRBJ1-4,TRBV5-1,TGCGCCAGCAGCTTTAGTCCCCCGCAGGGAGGTGAAAAACTGTTTTTT,CASSFSPPQGGEKLFF
14,TRBD1,TRBJ2-3,TRBV7-9,TGTGCCAGCAGCATAGGACAGGGCCCAGATACGCAGTATTTT,CASSIGQGPDTQYF
18,-,TRBJ1-4,TRBV6-1,TGTGCCAGCAGTGAAGCGCTTCAGACAATTGGGCGCAATGAAAAACTGTTTTTT,CASSEALQTIGRNEKLFF